This entry is about one T cell receptor beta chain. The data were obtained in a study of blood T cell repertoires in COVID-19. Original analysis: Reference gene primer amplification yielded estimated nucleated cell counts. Produced via immunoSEQ multiplex PCR; TCRdb's table is partial and in-frame only. V, J and clone size derive from that table, while D and trimming were established from the DNA sequence. The sample records approximately 200,000 clones, around 86% being singletons. The clonotype originates from a man in his fifties with acute or convalescent COVID-19. The source material was peripheral blood.

CDR3 loop: CAISEGLNREAFF. CDR3 bases: TGTGCCATCAGTGAGGGGCTGAACCGCGAAGCTTTCTTT. The V gene is TRBV10-3, the J gene TRBJ1-1; D uncertain. The CDR3 extends over 13 amino acids. Germline loops: CDR1 ENHRY, CDR2 SYGVKD. V lost 2 bases, J lost 8 bases, and 12 bases lay in between.